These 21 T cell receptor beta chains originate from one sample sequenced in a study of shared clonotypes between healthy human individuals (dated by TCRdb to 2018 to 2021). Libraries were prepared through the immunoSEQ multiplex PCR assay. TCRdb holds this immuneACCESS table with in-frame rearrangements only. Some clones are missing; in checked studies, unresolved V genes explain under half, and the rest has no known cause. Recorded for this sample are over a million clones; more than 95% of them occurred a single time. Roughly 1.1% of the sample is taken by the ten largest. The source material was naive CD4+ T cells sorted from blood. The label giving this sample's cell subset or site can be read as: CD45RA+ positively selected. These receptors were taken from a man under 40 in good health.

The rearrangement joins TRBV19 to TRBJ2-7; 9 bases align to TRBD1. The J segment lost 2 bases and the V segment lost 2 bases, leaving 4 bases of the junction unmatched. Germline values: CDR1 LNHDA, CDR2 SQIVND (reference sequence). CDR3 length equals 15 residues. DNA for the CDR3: TGTGCCAGTAGTATATCAGGACAGGGGACCTACGAGCAGTACTTC. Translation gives CASSISGQGTYEQYF. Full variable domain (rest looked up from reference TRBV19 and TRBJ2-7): DGGITQSPKYLFRKEGQNVTLSCEQNLNHDAMYWYRQDPGQGLRLIYYSQIVNDFQKGDIAEGYSVSREKKESFPLTVTSAQKNPTAFYLCASSISGQGTYEQYFGPGTRLTVT.

The CDR3 loop is CAWSGGIGSYEQYF. CDR3 in DNA: TGTGCCTGGAGTGGAGGTATTGGGTCCTACGAGCAGTACTTC. The V and J genes are TRBV30 and TRBJ2-7; no clear D gene. CDR3 length: 14 residues. Trimming shortened V by 1 base and J by 1 base, and 11 bases separated the two germline ends. CDR1 and CDR2 (germline): GTSNPN, SVGIG (reference sequence).

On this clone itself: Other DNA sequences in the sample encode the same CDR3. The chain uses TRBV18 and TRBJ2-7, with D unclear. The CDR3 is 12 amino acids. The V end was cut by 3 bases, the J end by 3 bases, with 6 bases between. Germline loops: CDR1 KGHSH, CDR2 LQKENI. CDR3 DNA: TGTGCCAGCTCACCGTCCGACTACGAGCAGTACTTC. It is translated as CASSPSDYEQYF.

CDR3 in DNA: TGCGCCAGCAGCTTGGCCGGGACAGGGAAGGTCTACGAGCAGTACTTC. Amino acid sequence: CASSLAGTGKVYEQYF. The chain combines TRBV5-1 with TRBJ2-7; 9 bases match TRBD1. Looked up from germline, CDR1 is SGHRS and CDR2 is YFSETQ. This CDR3 has 16 amino acids. The ends lost 0 bases at V and 3 bases at J; junction bases unmatched: 7.

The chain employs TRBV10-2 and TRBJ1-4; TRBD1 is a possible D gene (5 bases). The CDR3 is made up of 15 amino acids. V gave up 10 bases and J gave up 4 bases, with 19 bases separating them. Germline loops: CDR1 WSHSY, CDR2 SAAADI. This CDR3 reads CATAAYGTLNEKLFF. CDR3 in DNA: TGCGCCACAGCGGCATACGGGACCCTTAATGAAAAACTGTTTTTT.

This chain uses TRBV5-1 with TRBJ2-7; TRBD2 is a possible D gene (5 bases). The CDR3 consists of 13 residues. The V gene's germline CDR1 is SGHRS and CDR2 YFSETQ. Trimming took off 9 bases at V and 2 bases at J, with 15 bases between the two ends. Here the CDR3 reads CATPGEVTYEQYF. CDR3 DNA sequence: TGCGCCACCCCCGGGGAAGTGACCTACGAGCAGTACTTC.

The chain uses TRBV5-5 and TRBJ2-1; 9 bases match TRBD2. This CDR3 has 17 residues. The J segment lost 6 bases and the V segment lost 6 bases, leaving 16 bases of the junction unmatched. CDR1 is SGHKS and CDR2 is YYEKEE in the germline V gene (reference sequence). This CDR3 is CASTYVAGVGLVNEQFF. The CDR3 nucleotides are TGTGCCAGCACCTACGTAGCGGGAGTTGGGTTGGTCAATGAGCAGTTCTTC.

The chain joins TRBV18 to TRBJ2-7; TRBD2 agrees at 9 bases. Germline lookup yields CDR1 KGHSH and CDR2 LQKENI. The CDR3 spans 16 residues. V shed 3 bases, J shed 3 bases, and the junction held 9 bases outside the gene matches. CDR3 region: CASSPQATSGLYEQYF. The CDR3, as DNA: TGTGCCAGCTCACCCCAGGCGACTAGCGGTCTCTACGAGCAGTACTTC.

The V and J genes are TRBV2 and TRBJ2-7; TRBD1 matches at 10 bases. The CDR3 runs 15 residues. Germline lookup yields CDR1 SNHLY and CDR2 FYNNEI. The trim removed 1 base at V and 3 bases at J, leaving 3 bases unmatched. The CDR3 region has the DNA TGTGCCAGCAGTGAAGGACAGGGGGCCCTCTACGAGCAGTACTTC. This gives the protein CASSEGQGALYEQYF. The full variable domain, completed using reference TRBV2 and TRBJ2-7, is EPEVTQTPSHQVTQMGQEVILRCVPISNHLYFYWYRQILGQKVEFLVSFYNNEISEKSEIFDDQFSVERPDGSNFTLKIRSTKLEDSAMYFCASSEGQGALYEQYFGPGTRLTVT.

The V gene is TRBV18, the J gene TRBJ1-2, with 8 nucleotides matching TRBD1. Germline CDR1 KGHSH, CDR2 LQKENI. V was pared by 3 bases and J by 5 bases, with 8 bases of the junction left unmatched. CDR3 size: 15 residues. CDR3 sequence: CASSPDRASLYGYTF. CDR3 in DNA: TGTGCCAGCTCACCGGACAGGGCCTCCCTATATGGCTACACCTTC.

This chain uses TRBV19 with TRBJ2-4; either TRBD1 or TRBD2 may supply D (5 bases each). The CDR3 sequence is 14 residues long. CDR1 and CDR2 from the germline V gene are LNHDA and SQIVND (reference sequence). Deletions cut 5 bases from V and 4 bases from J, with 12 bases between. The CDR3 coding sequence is TGTGCCAGTAGTCCGGGGACGGAAAAAAACATTCAGTACTTC. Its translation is CASSPGTEKNIQYF.

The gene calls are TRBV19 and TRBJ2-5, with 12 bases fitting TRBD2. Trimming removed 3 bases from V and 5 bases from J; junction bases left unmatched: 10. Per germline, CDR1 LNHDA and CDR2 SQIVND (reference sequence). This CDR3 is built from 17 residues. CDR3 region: CASSIRLAGVRWETQYF. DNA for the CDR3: TGTGCCAGTAGTATTAGACTAGCGGGAGTACGGTGGGAGACCCAGTACTTC.

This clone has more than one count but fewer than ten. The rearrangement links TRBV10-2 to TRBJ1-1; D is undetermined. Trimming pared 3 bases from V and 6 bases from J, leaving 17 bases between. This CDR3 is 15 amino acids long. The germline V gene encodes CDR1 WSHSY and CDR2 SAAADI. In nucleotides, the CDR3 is TGCGCCAGCAGTGAACGAATGGGGAGGGTCGCTGAAGCTTTCTTT. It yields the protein CASSERMGRVAEAFF.

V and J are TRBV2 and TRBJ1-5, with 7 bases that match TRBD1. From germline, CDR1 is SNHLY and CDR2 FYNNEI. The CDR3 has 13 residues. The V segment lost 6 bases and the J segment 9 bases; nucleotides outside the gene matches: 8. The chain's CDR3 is CASSADRALPQHF. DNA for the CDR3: TGTGCCAGCAGCGCCGACAGGGCACTGCCCCAGCATTTT.

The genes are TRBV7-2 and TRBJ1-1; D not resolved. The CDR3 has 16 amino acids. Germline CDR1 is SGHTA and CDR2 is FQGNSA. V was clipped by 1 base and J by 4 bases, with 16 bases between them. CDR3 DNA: TGTGCCAGCAGCTTAGGGTCCCTTAGGTGGGGCACTGAAGCTTTCTTT. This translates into CASSLGSLRWGTEAFF. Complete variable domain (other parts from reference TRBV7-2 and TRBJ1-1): GAGVSQSPSNKVTEKGKDVELRCDPISGHTALYWYRQSLGQGLEFLIYFQGNSAPDKSGLPSDRFSAERTGGSVSTLTIQRTQQEDSAVYLCASSLGSLRWGTEAFFGQGTRLTVV.

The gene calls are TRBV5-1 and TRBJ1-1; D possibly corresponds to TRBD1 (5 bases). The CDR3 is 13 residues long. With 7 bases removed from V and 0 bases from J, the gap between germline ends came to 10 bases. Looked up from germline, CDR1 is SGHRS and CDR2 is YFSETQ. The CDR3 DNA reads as TGCGCCAGCGGGCAGGGATTGAACACTGAAGCTTTCTTT. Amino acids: CASGQGLNTEAFF.

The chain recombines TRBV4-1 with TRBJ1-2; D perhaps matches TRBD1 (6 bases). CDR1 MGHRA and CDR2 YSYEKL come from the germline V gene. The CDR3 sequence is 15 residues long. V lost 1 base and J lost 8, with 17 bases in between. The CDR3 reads CASSQVERGARGYTF. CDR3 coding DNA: TGCGCCAGCAGCCAAGTCGAGCGGGGGGCGCGGGGCTACACCTTC.

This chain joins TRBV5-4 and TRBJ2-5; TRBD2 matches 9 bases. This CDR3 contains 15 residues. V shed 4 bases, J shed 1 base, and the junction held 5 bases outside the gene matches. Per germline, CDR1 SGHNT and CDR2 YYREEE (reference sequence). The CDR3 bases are TGTGCCAGCAGCGCGGGAGGGAGGGCCCAAGAGACCCAGTACTTC. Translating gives CASSAGGRAQETQYF.

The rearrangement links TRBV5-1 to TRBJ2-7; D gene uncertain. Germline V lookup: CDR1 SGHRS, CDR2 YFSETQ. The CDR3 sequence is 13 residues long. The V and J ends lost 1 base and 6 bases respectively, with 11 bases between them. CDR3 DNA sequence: TGCGCCAGCAGCTTGATCCCTGCCGGCGAGCAGTACTTC. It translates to CASSLIPAGEQYF.

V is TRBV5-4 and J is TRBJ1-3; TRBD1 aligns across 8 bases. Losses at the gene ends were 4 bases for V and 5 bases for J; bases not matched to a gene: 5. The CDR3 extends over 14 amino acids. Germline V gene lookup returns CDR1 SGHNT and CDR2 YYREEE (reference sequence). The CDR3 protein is CASSRTGTRNTIYF. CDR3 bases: TGTGCCAGCAGCCGGACAGGGACTAGAAACACCATATATTTT.

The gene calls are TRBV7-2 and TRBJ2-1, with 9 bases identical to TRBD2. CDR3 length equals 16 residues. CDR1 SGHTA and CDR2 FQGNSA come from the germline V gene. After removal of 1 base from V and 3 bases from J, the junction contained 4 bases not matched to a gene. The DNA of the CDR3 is TGTGCCAGCAGCTTAGTTGGGACTAGCAACTACAATGAGCAGTTCTTC. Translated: CASSLVGTSNYNEQFF.